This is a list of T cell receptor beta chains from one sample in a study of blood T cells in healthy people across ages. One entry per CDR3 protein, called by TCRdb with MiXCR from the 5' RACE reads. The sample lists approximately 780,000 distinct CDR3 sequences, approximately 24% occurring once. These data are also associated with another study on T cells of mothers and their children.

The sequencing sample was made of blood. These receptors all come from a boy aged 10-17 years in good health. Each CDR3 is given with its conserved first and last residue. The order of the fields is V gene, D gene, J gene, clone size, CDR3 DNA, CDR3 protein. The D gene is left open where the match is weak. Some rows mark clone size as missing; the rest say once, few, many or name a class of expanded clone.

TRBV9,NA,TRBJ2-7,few,TGTGCCAGCAGCCCTCGGGAGCAGGGGGCCTACGAGCAGTACTTC,CASSPREQGAYEQYF
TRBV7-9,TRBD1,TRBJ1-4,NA,TGTGCCAGCAGCCCGACAGACAGGGGGATCGATGAAAAACTGTTTTTT,CASSPTDRGIDEKLFF
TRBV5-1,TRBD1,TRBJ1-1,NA,TGCGCCAGCAGCTTGGCCGGCCAGCCGGGACAGGGGAGTACTGAAGCTTTCTTT,CASSLAGQPGQGSTEAFF
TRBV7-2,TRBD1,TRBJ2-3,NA,TGTGCCAGCAGCCTTCGACAGGGGGGCGCAGATACGCAGTATTTT,CASSLRQGGADTQYF
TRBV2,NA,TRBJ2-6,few,TGTGCCAGCAGTCTCTCCCAGGACGTAGTCAACGTCCTGACTTTC,CASSLSQDVVNVLTF
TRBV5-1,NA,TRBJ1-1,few,TGCGCCAGCAGCTTGGCCAACGGGAACACTGAAGCTTTCTTT,CASSLANGNTEAFF
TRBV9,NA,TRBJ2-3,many,TGTGCCAGCAGCGTAGGGTCCACAGATACGCAGTATTTT,CASSVGSTDTQYF
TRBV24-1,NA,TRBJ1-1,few,TGTGCCACCAGTGATTTAGTGGCTTTCTTT,CATSDLVAFF
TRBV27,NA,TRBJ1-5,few,TGTGCCAGCAGTTTGGGCAACCCTAGCAATCAGCCCCAGCATTTT,CASSLGNPSNQPQHF
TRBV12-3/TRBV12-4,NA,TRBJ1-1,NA,TGTGCCAGCAGTCGACCGAACACTGAAGCTTTCTTT,CASSRPNTEAFF
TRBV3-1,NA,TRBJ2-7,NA,TGTGCCAGCAGCCAAGGGGGCTCGCCTGGCTACGAGCAGTACTTC,CASSQGGSPGYEQYF
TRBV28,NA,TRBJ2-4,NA,TGTGCCAGCAGTACAGGGTCCAAAAACATTCAGTACTTC,CASSTGSKNIQYF
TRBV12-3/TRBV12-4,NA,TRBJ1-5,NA,TGTGCCAGCAGTCCCTACAATCAGCCCCAGCATTTT,CASSPYNQPQHF
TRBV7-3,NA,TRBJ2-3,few,TGTGCCAGCAGCTCAACCGACACAGATACGCAGTATTTT,CASSSTDTDTQYF
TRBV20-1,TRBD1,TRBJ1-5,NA,TGCAGTGCTAGGGACAGGGGGCCGGAGCCCCAGCATTTT,CSARDRGPEPQHF
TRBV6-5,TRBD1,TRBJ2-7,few,TGTGCCAGCAGTTACGGTCGGGACAGCTCCTACGAGCAGTACTTC,CASSYGRDSSYEQYF
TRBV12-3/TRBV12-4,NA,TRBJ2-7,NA,TGTGCCAGCAGTGACCATCAGGGCTACGAGCAGTACTTC,CASSDHQGYEQYF
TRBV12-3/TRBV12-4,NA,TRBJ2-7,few,TGTGCCAGCAGTCGGGGACCGTTAGGTTACGAGCAGTACTTC,CASSRGPLGYEQYF
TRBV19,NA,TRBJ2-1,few,TGTGCCAGCCGAAGGTCCTACAATGAGCAGTTCTTC,CASRRSYNEQFF
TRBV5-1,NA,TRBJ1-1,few,TGCGCCAGCAGCTTGTGGTCAGGGCAGAACACTGAAGCTTTCTTT,CASSLWSGQNTEAFF
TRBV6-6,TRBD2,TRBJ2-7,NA,TGTGCCAGCAGTTACGTAGCGGGGGGTCCCCAAGGGGAGCAGTACTTC,CASSYVAGGPQGEQYF
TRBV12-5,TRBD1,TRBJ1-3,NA,TGTGCTAGTGGTTTCCTACTCAGGGGGGATGACTCTGGAAACACCATATATTTT,CASGFLLRGDDSGNTIYF
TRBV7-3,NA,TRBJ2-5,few,TGTGCCAGCAGTATTGGGTGGGGGACCGAAGAGACCCAGTACTTC,CASSIGWGTEETQYF
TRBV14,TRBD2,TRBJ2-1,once,TGTGCCAGCAGCCCTCTCTCGGCTAGCGGTTATTACAATGAGCAGTTCTTC,CASSPLSASGYYNEQFF
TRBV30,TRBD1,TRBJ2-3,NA,TGTGCCTGGAGCCCCGGGACAGGGGGATACACAGATACGCAGTATTTT,CAWSPGTGGYTDTQYF